These 18 T cell receptor beta chains were sequenced from one sample in a study of identical twins. TCRdb itself ran the 5' RACE reads through MiXCR, one entry per CDR3 protein. The sample has approximately 550,000 distinct CDR3 sequences, about 22% seen once. These sequences were also reported in another study, on yellow fever vaccine responses in identical twins.

Sequencing input: CD4+ T cells sorted from blood. Every receptor here comes from a woman aged 18-29 years in good health.

This chain connects TRBV12-3 or TRBV12-4 to TRBJ2-1; D is uncertain. Deletions cut 5 bases from V and 4 bases from J, with 6 bases between. This CDR3 region has 12 residues. The CDR3 DNA reads TGTGCCAGCAGTATATATTACAATGAGCAGTTCTTC. It specifies CASSIYYNEQFF.

Judged by abundance, this clonotype is medium-sized. The CDR3 spells CASSQEGTGRSPLHF. As DNA, the CDR3 is TGTGCCAGCAGCCAAGAAGGGACAGGGAGATCACCCCTCCACTTT. The chain recombines TRBV14 with TRBJ1-6; TRBD1 matches 9 bases. CDR3 length: 15 amino acids. V was clipped by 0 bases and J by 10 bases; unmatched bases: 4. CDR1 and CDR2 from the germline V gene are SGHDN and FVKESK.

This clonotype was detected a few times. The chain links TRBV5-1 to TRBJ1-1; D is undetermined. CDR1 SGHRS and CDR2 YFSETQ come from the germline V gene. V was pared by 7 bases and J by 3 bases, with 13 bases between. CDR3 length: 13 residues. In DNA, the CDR3 is TGCGCCAGCGCCCAAAGTGGGGACACTGAAGCTTTCTTT. Translation gives CASAQSGDTEAFF.

This sequence joins TRBV4-2 and TRBJ2-7, with D possibly matching TRBD2 (6 bases). The germline V gene has CDR1 LGHNA and CDR2 YNFKEQ. With 4 bases removed from V and 2 bases from J, the gap between germline ends came to 30 bases. The CDR3 runs 20 residues. The CDR3: CASSRRISGLSIPTPYEQYF. CDR3 nucleotide sequence: TGTGCCAGCAGCCGCCGAATCAGCGGGCTTAGCATACCCACCCCCTACGAGCAGTACTTC.

The V and J genes are TRBV24-1 and TRBJ2-3; D may be TRBD1 (5 bases). Trimming took off 5 bases at V and 6 bases at J, with 20 bases between the two ends. Looked up from germline, CDR1 is KGHDR and CDR2 is SFDVKD. The CDR3 spans 16 residues. This chain's CDR3 is CATSVLGAGKEDTQYF. DNA for the CDR3: TGTGCCACCAGTGTACTTGGGGCAGGGAAGGAGGATACGCAGTATTTT.

This clonotype appeared a few times. The CDR3 nucleotides read TGTGCCAGCACCTCCGCTCAGGGGACTGAAGCTTTCTTT. Its protein is CASTSAQGTEAFF. The chain employs TRBV28 and TRBJ1-1, with a tentative D call TRBD1 (6 bases). The CDR3 totals 13 residues. The V gene lost 7 bases and the J gene lost 5 bases, with 14 bases spanning the gap. CDR1 is MDHEN and CDR2 is SYDVKM in the germline V gene.

This clonotype showed up many times. The chain couples TRBV28 to TRBJ2-3; TRBD2 matches 12 bases. CDR1 and CDR2 from the germline V gene are MDHEN and SYDVKM. This CDR3 spans 15 amino acids. J was trimmed by 5 bases and V by 7 bases; bases with no gene match: 7. The CDR3, as DNA: TGTGCCAGCAACCCAGGGGGACTAGCGGGAGATACGCAGTATTTT. Protein: CASNPGGLAGDTQYF.

This chain joins TRBV13 and TRBJ1-1, with 10 bases fitting TRBD1. The germline V gene encodes CDR1 PRHDT and CDR2 FYEKMQ (reference sequence). CDR3 length: 15 amino acids. Trimming at V came to 2 bases and at J to 3 bases, leaving 3 bases not matched to a gene. The CDR3 spells CASSLRQGADTEAFF. The CDR3 DNA reads TGTGCCAGCAGCTTACGACAGGGGGCGGACACTGAAGCTTTCTTT.

The chain links TRBV7-2 to TRBJ2-7; 7 positions match TRBD2. J lost 2 bases, V lost 1 base, and 8 bases had no gene match. The CDR3 contains 16 residues. CDR1 and CDR2 (germline): SGHTA, FQGNSA. This CDR3 reads CASSLVLAGQTYEQYF. Here the CDR3 DNA reads TGTGCCAGCAGCTTAGTCTTAGCGGGCCAGACCTACGAGCAGTACTTC.

The genes are TRBV12-3 or TRBV12-4 and TRBJ2-2; possible D gene TRBD2, 8 bases. This CDR3 contains 18 residues. Trimming cost V 4 bases and J 2 bases, with 20 bases left between them. In DNA, the CDR3 is TGTGCCAGCAGTTCAAGACGCGGGGGGACAGTTAACACCGGGGAGCTGTTTTTT. Its protein product is CASSSRRGGTVNTGELFF.

The V gene is TRBV11-2, the J gene TRBJ2-7; TRBD1 matches 8 bases. Germline V CDR1 and CDR2: SGHAT, FQNNGV. This CDR3 has 16 amino acids. With 5 bases clipped from V and 4 bases from J, the junction kept 13 bases outside the gene matches. CDR3 DNA: TGTGCCAGCAGCCCAGGCCGGGGCAGGGGGCTATACGAGCAGTACTTC. This gives the protein CASSPGRGRGLYEQYF.

DNA for the CDR3: TGCAGCGTCGTTGGACTAGCGGCCTACAATGAGCAGTTCTTC. Protein product: CSVVGLAAYNEQFF. This sequence joins TRBV29-1 and TRBJ2-1, with 10 bases matching TRBD2. This CDR3 has 14 amino acids. Germline CDR1 SQVTM, CDR2 ANQGSEA. Trimming cost V 6 bases and J 2 bases; bases outside gene matches: 4.

In the case of this clonotype: A read error may be the cause here, since a much bigger clone is one base away. J is TRBJ2-1 and V is TRBV6-2 or TRBV6-3; no definite D call. V lost 6 bases, J lost 5 bases, and 5 bases lay in between. This CDR3 is 11 amino acids long. CDR1 is MNHEY, CDR2 SVGEGT, per germline. CDR3 amino acids: CASSHDNEQFF. In DNA, the CDR3 is TGTGCCAGCAGCCATGACAATGAGCAGTTCTTC.

V usage is TRBV5-1 and J usage is TRBJ2-4; no definite D call. Germline V gene sequence: CDR1 SGHRS, CDR2 YFSETQ. Trimming took off 2 bases at V and 5 bases at J, with 8 bases between the two ends. This CDR3 spans 13 amino acids. CDR3 residues: CASSFEGENIQYF. The CDR3 DNA sequence: TGCGCCAGCAGCTTCGAAGGTGAAAACATTCAGTACTTC.

The rearrangement links TRBV4-1 to TRBJ2-3, with D maybe TRBD1 (7 bases). The CDR3 extends over 20 amino acids. V lost 4 bases and J 3 bases, leaving 29 bases between the germline ends. Germline lookup yields CDR1 MGHRA and CDR2 YSYEKL. The CDR3, as DNA: TGCGCCAGCAGCCTCCCGGGCTTATACAGGGGAGGTGGAGAAACAGATACGCAGTATTTT. Translation gives CASSLPGLYRGGGETDTQYF.

This clonotype was detected a few times. J is TRBJ1-1 and V is TRBV10-2, with 7 bases that match TRBD1. The CDR3 contains 16 residues. Trimming cost V 4 bases and J 4 bases; bases outside gene matches: 12. Germline CDR1 WSHSY, CDR2 SAAADI. CDR3 DNA: TGCGCCAGCAGTGGTAGGGACAGCACCCGGGGCACTGAAGCTTTCTTT. As protein: CASSGRDSTRGTEAFF.

Points on this clonotype: Relative to the germline gene, one junction end is altered; a read error may explain this. This chain joins TRBV13 and TRBJ2-7; 7 bases align to TRBD2. This CDR3 has 11 residues. Germline CDR1 is PRHDT and CDR2 is FYEKMQ (reference sequence). CDR3 in DNA: TGTGCCAGCAGCGCAGGACTAGAGCAATACTTC. Amino acids: CASSAGLEQYF.

This clonotype was seen a few times. The chain is built from TRBV5-1 and TRBJ1-4; weak D call: TRBD1 (6 bases). With 3 bases removed from V and 7 bases from J, the gap between germline ends came to 19 bases. Germline CDR1 and CDR2: SGHRS and YFSETQ. The CDR3 totals 16 residues. The CDR3 protein is CASSWGPGRSSEKLFF. CDR3 DNA: TGCGCCAGCAGCTGGGGGCCCGGCAGAAGTAGTGAAAAACTGTTTTTT.